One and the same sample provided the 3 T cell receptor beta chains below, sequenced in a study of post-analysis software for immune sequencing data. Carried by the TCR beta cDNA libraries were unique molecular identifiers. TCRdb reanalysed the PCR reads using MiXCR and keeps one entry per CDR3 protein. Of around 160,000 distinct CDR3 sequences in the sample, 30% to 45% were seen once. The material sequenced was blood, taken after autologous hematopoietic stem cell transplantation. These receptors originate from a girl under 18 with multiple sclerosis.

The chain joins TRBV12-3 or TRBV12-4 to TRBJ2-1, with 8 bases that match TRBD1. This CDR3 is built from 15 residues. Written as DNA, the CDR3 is TGTGCAACCACGACCGGACAGGGCCCTCCGGATGAGCAGTTCTTC. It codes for CATTTGQGPPDEQFF.

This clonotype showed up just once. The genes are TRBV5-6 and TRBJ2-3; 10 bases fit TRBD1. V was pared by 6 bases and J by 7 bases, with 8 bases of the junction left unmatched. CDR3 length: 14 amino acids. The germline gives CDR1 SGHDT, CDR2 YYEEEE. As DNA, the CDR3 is TGTGCCAGCACCGGGACAGGGGACGTCTATACGCAGTATTTT. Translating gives CASTGTGDVYTQYF.

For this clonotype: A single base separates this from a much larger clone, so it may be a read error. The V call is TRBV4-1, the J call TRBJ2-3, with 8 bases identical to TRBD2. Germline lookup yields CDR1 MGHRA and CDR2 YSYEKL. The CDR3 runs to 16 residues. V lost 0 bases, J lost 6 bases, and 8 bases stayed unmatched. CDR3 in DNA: TGCGCCAGCAGCCAAGACGACGCGGGGGGCGAGGATACGCAGTATTTT. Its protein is CASSQDDAGGEDTQYF.